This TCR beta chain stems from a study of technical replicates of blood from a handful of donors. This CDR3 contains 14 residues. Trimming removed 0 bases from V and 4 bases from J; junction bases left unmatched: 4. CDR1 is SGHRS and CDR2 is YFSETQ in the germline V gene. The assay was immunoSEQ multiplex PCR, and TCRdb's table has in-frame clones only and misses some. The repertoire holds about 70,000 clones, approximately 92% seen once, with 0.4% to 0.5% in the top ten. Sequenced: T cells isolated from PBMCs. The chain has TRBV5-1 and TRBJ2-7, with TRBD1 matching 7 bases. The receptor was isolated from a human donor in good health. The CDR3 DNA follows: TGCGCCAGCAGCTTGGACAGGGGTACGTACGAGCAGTACTTC. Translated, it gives CASSLDRGTYEQYF.